Listed here are 21 T cell receptor beta chains from one sample, sequenced in a study of blood T cells in healthy people across ages. The second PCR ran about 6 to 12 cycles with a sample-barcoded 5' primer and J-beta primers. In TCRdb, the 5' RACE reads were re-called with MiXCR into one record per CDR3 protein. Seen here are about 1.6 million distinct CDR3 sequences, roughly 30% observed once, and the top ten hold approximately 11%. The sequenced material came from blood. The receptors were sampled from a woman aged 25 to 39 in good health.

This clonotype was observed a handful of times. V and J are TRBV7-9 and TRBJ2-7; 10 bases match TRBD1. There are 14 residues in the CDR3. Trimming at V came to 4 bases and at J to 5 bases, leaving 5 bases not matched to a gene. Germline V lookup: CDR1 SEHNR, CDR2 FQNEAQ (reference sequence). CDR3 residues: CASSSGTGEHEQYF. DNA of the CDR3: TGTGCCAGCAGCTCCGGGACAGGGGAACACGAGCAGTACTTC.

This clonotype has only one observation. This chain joins TRBV7-8 and TRBJ1-1, with no clear D. The germline gives CDR1 SGHVS, CDR2 FQNEAQ. The CDR3 extends over 14 amino acids. V lost 4 bases and J lost 4, with 13 bases in between. The CDR3 DNA reads as TGTGCCAGCAGCTCCTCCCGGTTGCGCACTGAAGCTTTCTTT. This encodes CASSSSRLRTEAFF.

This clonotype was detected only once. J is TRBJ2-7 and V is TRBV20-1, with D unclear. V was trimmed by 3 bases and J by 2 bases, leaving 17 bases between them. Looked up from germline, CDR1 is DFQATT and CDR2 is SNEGSKA (reference sequence). The CDR3 runs 15 residues. CDR3 nucleotides: TGCAGTGCTAGTTTAGTCGGGCATGGGGCCTACGAGCAGTACTTC. Residues: CSASLVGHGAYEQYF.

This clonotype has a handful of counts. DNA of the CDR3: TGTGCCAGCAGAAGGGTTGCCTATGGCTACACCTTC. Translating gives CASRRVAYGYTF. The chain uses TRBV28 and TRBJ1-2; no clear D. Germline-derived CDR1 and CDR2 are MDHEN and SYDVKM. V was pared by 6 bases and J by 4 bases, with 9 bases between. CDR3 length equals 12 residues.

This clonotype has ten or more counts. This chain joins TRBV29-1 and TRBJ2-5; the D call may be TRBD1 or TRBD2 (5 bases each). CDR3 length equals 15 residues. From germline, CDR1 is SQVTM and CDR2 ANQGSEA. V dropped 0 bases and J dropped 7 bases, with 18 bases sitting between them. CDR3 residues: CSVEDNWGPKGTQYF. In DNA, the CDR3 is TGCAGCGTTGAAGATAACTGGGGACCAAAAGGGACCCAGTACTTC.

The V and J genes are TRBV5-5 and TRBJ2-7, with D perhaps matching TRBD1 or TRBD2 (6 bases each). The CDR3 spans 15 residues. Germline V gene sequence: CDR1 SGHKS, CDR2 YYEKEE (reference sequence). With 4 bases removed from V and 1 base from J, the gap between germline ends came to 15 bases. The CDR3 nucleotides read TGTGCCAGCAGCGTTGGGGGGCAGCGTTCCTACGAGCAGTACTTC. Translated: CASSVGGQRSYEQYF.

This clonotype was counted only a few times. The chain's CDR3 is CASSQGVAGGLAKNIQYF. CDR3 nucleotides: TGCGCCAGCAGCCAAGGCGTAGCGGGGGGACTAGCCAAAAACATTCAGTACTTC. The chain has TRBV4-1 and TRBJ2-4, with TRBD2 matching over 10 bases. The CDR3 totals 18 residues. Trimming cost V 1 base and J 0 bases; bases outside gene matches: 6. Germline V gene sequence: CDR1 MGHRA, CDR2 YSYEKL.

This sequence joins TRBV6-2 or TRBV6-3 and TRBJ1-1; possible D gene TRBD1, 6 bases. Trimming cost V 4 bases and J 4 bases, with 10 bases left between them. CDR1 and CDR2 from the germline V gene are MNHEY and SVGEGT. CDR3 length: 13 amino acids. The CDR3 bases are TGTGCCAGCAGTTTGGACAGTCCCACTGAAGCTTTCTTT. It codes for CASSLDSPTEAFF.

This clonotype was recorded a few times. The chain has TRBV9 and TRBJ2-7; TRBD2 might be the D (6 bases). The CDR3 contains 14 residues. V was shortened by 0 bases and J by 2 bases, with 9 bases between the two germline ends. Germline V gives CDR1 SGDLS, CDR2 YYNGEE. The CDR3 spells CASSVDGTPYEQYF. In DNA, the CDR3 is TGTGCCAGCAGCGTAGATGGGACTCCCTACGAGCAGTACTTC.

This clonotype occurred a few times. J is TRBJ2-1 and V is TRBV7-3, with D tentatively TRBD2 (6 bases). CDR3 length: 16 residues. V dropped 4 bases and J dropped 4 bases, with 17 bases sitting between them. CDR1 is SGHTA, CDR2 FQGTGA, per germline. Here the CDR3 reads CASSSGGQASYNEQFF. For the CDR3, the DNA is TGTGCCAGCAGCTCCGGGGGTCAGGCCTCATACAATGAGCAGTTCTTC.

The chain carries TRBV12-3 or TRBV12-4 and TRBJ2-1; 7 nucleotides line up with TRBD2. This CDR3 has 24 residues. J gave up 1 base and V 2 bases, and 29 bases lay outside the gene matches. The CDR3 loop is CASSLRRSSLLPPGRVPSYNEQFF. DNA for the CDR3: TGTGCCAGCAGTTTACGTCGCAGTTCCCTGCTCCCACCAGGGAGGGTCCCTTCCTACAATGAGCAGTTCTTC.

This clonotype came up a few times. This chain connects TRBV6-6 to TRBJ2-7; D tentatively fits TRBD1 or TRBD2 (5 bases each). Deletions cut 8 bases from V and 4 bases from J, with 12 bases between. CDR3 size: 12 residues. Germline CDR1 reads MNHNY; CDR2 reads SVGAGI (reference sequence). CDR3 nucleotide sequence: TGTGCCAGCCGGGGCAGGAAATACGAGCAGTACTTC. It encodes CASRGRKYEQYF.

This clonotype has a handful of counts. The V and J genes are TRBV9 and TRBJ2-7; D is possibly TRBD2 (6 bases). This CDR3 spans 15 amino acids. The V gene's germline CDR1 is SGDLS and CDR2 YYNGEE. Trimming removed 2 bases at V and 1 base at J, with 13 bases between. The CDR3 DNA reads as TGTGCCAGCAGCGTCCGCGGGGAACGGTCCTACGAGCAGTACTTC. Protein sequence: CASSVRGERSYEQYF.

V and J are TRBV6-1 and TRBJ1-2; D perhaps matches TRBD1 (6 bases). CDR1 is MNHNS, CDR2 SASEGT, per germline. The CDR3 consists of 16 residues. Deletions cut 5 bases from V and 0 bases from J, with 16 bases between. The CDR3 reads CASSKTTGYSNYGYTF. The CDR3 nucleotides are TGTGCCAGCAGTAAAACAACAGGGTATTCTAACTATGGCTACACCTTC.

This clonotype was seen a handful of times. The genes are TRBV3-1 and TRBJ2-5; D call uncertain. The CDR3 totals 15 residues. Germline V gene lookup returns CDR1 LGHDT and CDR2 YNNKEL (reference sequence). V dropped 1 base and J dropped 3 bases, with 12 bases sitting between them. CDR3 nucleotide sequence: TGTGCCAGCAGCCAAGGAGCTCCAGATGAAGAGACCCAGTACTTC. Translation: CASSQGAPDEETQYF.

This chain links TRBV7-2 with TRBJ2-7; the match to TRBD2 covers 8 bases. Germline assignment: CDR1 SGHTA and CDR2 FQGNSA. J was trimmed by 4 bases and V by 1 base; bases with no gene match: 6. The CDR3 spans 15 residues. The CDR3, as DNA: TGTGCCAGCAGCTTAGACAGCGGGAGTGGGTACGAGCAGTACTTC. It specifies CASSLDSGSGYEQYF.

The chain employs TRBV7-2 and TRBJ1-2; D uncertain. The CDR3 length is 17 residues. Germline values: CDR1 SGHTA, CDR2 FQGNSA. Deletions cut 3 bases from V and 5 bases from J, with 22 bases between. The CDR3 bases are TGTGCCAGCAGCTTTTTTGGGGTTCAGGACTCATCTTATGGCTACACCTTC. This sequence encodes CASSFFGVQDSSYGYTF. The full variable domain, with the rest looked up from reference TRBV7-2 and TRBJ1-2, is GAGVSQSPSNKVTEKGKDVELRCDPISGHTALYWYRQSLGQGLEFLIYFQGNSAPDKSGLPSDRFSAERTGGSVSTLTIQRTQQEDSAVYLCASSFFGVQDSSYGYTFGSGTRLTVV.

Remarks on this clonotype: A read error may produce the germline difference seen at one junction end. V is TRBV6-1 and J is TRBJ1-2; D is unresolved. Germline lookup yields CDR1 MNHNS and CDR2 SASEGT. The CDR3 runs 12 residues. The CDR3 here is CASSEWGEGCTF. CDR3 sequence (DNA): TGTGCCAGCAGTGAGTGGGGAGAGGGCTGCACCTTC.

In its sample, this clonotype was seen a few times. A much larger clone is a single base away; this may be a read error. J is TRBJ2-7 and V is TRBV20-1, with a tentative D call TRBD1 (6 bases). The CDR3 contains 12 residues. From germline, CDR1 is DFQATT and CDR2 SNEGSKA (reference sequence). The CDR3 DNA follows: TGCAGGGTCCCGACAGGAGGCTACGAGCAGTACTTC. Its translation: CRVPTGGYEQYF.

This clonotype appeared a few times. V gene TRBV7-6 combines with J gene TRBJ2-3, with 8 bases aligning to TRBD2. The length of the CDR3 is 18 residues. Germline V gives CDR1 SGHVS, CDR2 FNYEAQ. The trim removed 5 bases at V and 1 base at J, leaving 14 bases unmatched. In DNA form, the CDR3 reads TGTGCCAGCAGCCCCAACAGCGGGGGCCATGGGGGCACAGATACGCAGTATTTT. It translates to CASSPNSGGHGGTDTQYF.

The V call is TRBV18, the J call TRBJ1-6, with D perhaps TRBD1 (6 bases). Trimming left V 1 base short and J 6 bases short, with 16 bases between. The CDR3 spans 17 residues. Germline V lookup: CDR1 KGHSH, CDR2 LQKENI. The CDR3 reads CASSPRTEPNPNSPLHF. CDR3 DNA sequence: TGTGCCAGCTCACCACGGACAGAACCGAATCCTAATTCACCCCTCCACTTT.